These 20 T cell receptor beta chains came from one sample sequenced in a study of blood T cell repertoires in COVID-19. Sequencing used immunoSEQ multiplex PCR; TCRdb keeps in-frame clones, though not all of them. The sample lists 53,000 or so clones; approximately 84% were seen once. Sequencing was carried out using peripheral blood. Source of these receptors: a human donor in a cohort sampled during active COVID-19.

The chain couples TRBV5-5 to TRBJ2-2; 9 bases are a match to TRBD2. The germline CDR1 and CDR2 sequences are SGHKS and YYEKEE (reference sequence). The J segment lost 5 bases and the V segment lost 5 bases, leaving 13 bases of the junction unmatched. The CDR3 consists of 17 residues. The CDR3 loop reads CASRLTSSGGTTGELFF. The DNA of the CDR3 is TGTGCCAGCAGGTTAACAAGCAGCGGGGGGACGACCGGGGAGCTGTTTTTT.

The chain has TRBV6-1 and TRBJ2-1; D not certain. The germline gives CDR1 MNHNS, CDR2 SASEGT. Trimming removed 1 base at V and 8 bases at J, with 15 bases between. This CDR3 has 15 amino acids. In nucleotides, the CDR3 is TGTGCCAGCAGTGAAGGGCCATACGAAATGGATGAGCAGTTCTTC. Translated, it gives CASSEGPYEMDEQFF.

The rearrangement uses TRBV21-1 and TRBJ2-7; TRBD2 reflects the table's D call only, with no check against the DNA. TRBV21-1 is listed as a pseudogene. The CDR3 totals 17 residues. DNA of the CDR3: TGTGCCAGCAGCAAAGGGTACACTAGTGATTACTCCTACGAGCAGTACTTC. Translating gives CASSKGYTSDYSYEQYF.

V gene TRBV19 combines with J gene TRBJ2-1; tentative D call: TRBD2 (6 bases). The CDR3 consists of 15 residues. Trimming cost V 6 bases and J 4 bases, with 16 bases left between them. CDR1 LNHDA and CDR2 SQIVND come from the germline V gene (reference sequence). The CDR3 reads CASSPRSLAYNEQFF. In nucleotides, the CDR3 is TGTGCCAGTAGCCCTAGGTCGCTAGCGTACAATGAGCAGTTCTTC.

The chain joins TRBV2 to TRBJ2-7; TRBD2 might be the D (6 bases). The germline V gene has CDR1 SNHLY and CDR2 FYNNEI. V was clipped by 10 bases and J by 3 bases, with 19 bases between them. The CDR3 runs 14 residues. The CDR3 protein is CATLEGWSSYEQYF. For the CDR3, the DNA is TGTGCCACCCTGGAGGGGTGGTCTAGCTACGAGCAGTACTTC.

The V gene is TRBV19, the J gene TRBJ1-1, with 8 bases fitting TRBD1. This CDR3 comprises 13 residues. The trim removed 6 bases at V and 5 bases at J, leaving 5 bases unmatched. CDR1 LNHDA and CDR2 SQIVND come from the germline V gene (reference sequence). The CDR3 loop is CASSRQGWTEAFF. The CDR3 DNA reads TGTGCCAGTAGCCGACAGGGGTGGACTGAAGCTTTCTTT.

The CDR3 reads CASSLPRDYHLSSYNEQFF. Here the CDR3 DNA reads TGTGCCAGCAGTTTGCCCCGGGACTACCACCTCAGCTCCTACAATGAGCAGTTCTTC. This chain connects TRBV28 to TRBJ2-1; 7 nucleotides match TRBD2. Per the germline V gene, CDR1 is MDHEN and CDR2 is SYDVKM. The length of the CDR3 is 19 residues. Germline trimming cut 3 bases from V and 0 bases from J; bases unmatched to any gene: 14. The full variable domain, in which reference TRBV28 and TRBJ2-1 provide the parts outside the CDR3, is DVKVTQSSRYLVKRTGEKVFLECVQDMDHENMFWYRQDPGLGLRLIYFSYDVKMKEKGDIPEGYSVSREKKERFSLILESASTNQTSMYLCASSLPRDYHLSSYNEQFFGPGTRLTVL.

The rearrangement joins TRBV5-4 to TRBJ2-3; D is ambiguous. Germline CDR1 SGHNT, CDR2 YYREEE (reference sequence). The germline V and J ends were trimmed by 0 bases and 2 bases, with 13 bases remaining between them. The CDR3 is made up of 16 amino acids. The CDR3 protein is CASSLALGQATDTQYF. The CDR3 region has the DNA TGTGCCAGCAGCTTGGCTCTTGGGCAGGCCACAGATACGCAGTATTTT.

This rearrangement joins TRBV18 to TRBJ2-5, with 7 bases aligning to TRBD1. The V gene's germline CDR1 is KGHSH and CDR2 LQKENI. The V and J ends lost 4 bases and 5 bases, in that order; junction bases with no gene match: 4. This CDR3 contains 13 residues. CDR3 region: CASSRQGMETQYF. CDR3 coding DNA: TGTGCCAGCTCACGACAGGGCATGGAGACCCAGTACTTC.

The chain's CDR3 is CASSLGANYGYTF. The CDR3 bases are TGTGCCAGCAGTTTAGGGGCAAACTATGGCTACACCTTC. The chain is built from TRBV28 and TRBJ1-2, with a weak D call TRBD1 (5 bases). The CDR3 is made up of 13 amino acids. Looked up from germline, CDR1 is MDHEN and CDR2 is SYDVKM. Trimming pared 2 bases from V and 2 bases from J, leaving 6 bases between.

The sample holds one count of this clone. In DNA form, the CDR3 reads TGTGCCAGCAGCCACCGGCGGAGCTCCTACGAGCAGTACTTC. Protein: CASSHRRSSYEQYF. The V gene is TRBV5-6, the J gene TRBJ2-7; D remains ambiguous. CDR3 length: 14 residues. Germline lookup yields CDR1 SGHDT and CDR2 YYEEEE. V was cut by 4 bases and J by 0 bases, with 11 bases left in between. The entire variable domain, with the rest obtained from reference TRBV5-6 and TRBJ2-7, is as follows: DAGVTQSPTHLIKTRGQQVTLRCSPKSGHDTVSWYQQALGQGPQFIFQYYEEEERQRGNFPDRFSGHQFPNYSSELNVNALLLGDSALYLCASSHRRSSYEQYFGPGTRLTVT.

V gene TRBV6-6 combines with J gene TRBJ2-3, with D perhaps matching TRBD1 (6 bases). The CDR3 consists of 13 residues. Germline V gene data show CDR1 as MNHNY and CDR2 as SVGAGI (reference sequence). Trimming removed 3 bases at V and 10 bases at J, with 14 bases between. CDR3 in DNA: TGTGCCAGCAGTTATCGGACCCCAGGGGCGCAGTATTTT. Translating gives CASSYRTPGAQYF.

V gene TRBV3-1 (or the pseudogene TRBV3-2) combines with J gene TRBJ1-4, with D maybe TRBD1 (6 bases). The V and J ends lost 6 bases and 7 bases respectively, with 12 bases between them. The CDR3 sequence is 13 residues long. The germline V gene encodes CDR1 LGHDT and CDR2 YNNKEL (reference sequence). CDR3 region: CASSLNRAEKLFF. The CDR3 nucleotides read TGTGCCAGCAGTCTGAACAGGGCTGAAAAACTGTTTTTT.

The chain has TRBV7-9 and TRBJ2-7; TRBD2 matches 13 bases. Germline assignment: CDR1 SEHNR and CDR2 FQNEAQ (reference sequence). V shed 5 bases, J shed 5 bases, and the junction held 3 bases outside the gene matches. CDR3 size: 14 residues. CDR3 bases: TGTGCCAGCAGCCCCGGACTAGCGGGGGACGAGCAGTACTTC. This encodes CASSPGLAGDEQYF.

The chain uses TRBV7-6 and TRBJ2-7; 7 bases line up with TRBD1. The CDR3 contains 15 residues. V lost 4 bases and J lost 7; bases outside the gene matches: 13. Germline V gene lookup returns CDR1 SGHVS and CDR2 FNYEAQ. As DNA, the CDR3 is TGTGCCAGCAGCTCGCTCCGGACAGGACTGGGGGAGCAGTACTTC. Its translation is CASSSLRTGLGEQYF.

The V call is TRBV5-6, the J call TRBJ1-1; D perhaps matches TRBD1 (6 bases). Per the germline V gene, CDR1 is SGHDT and CDR2 is YYEEEE. CDR3 length: 15 amino acids. V was pared by 0 bases and J by 4 bases, with 13 bases between. CDR3 sequence (DNA): TGTGCCAGCAGCTTGGTCATGACAGGACTCACTGAAGCTTTCTTT. It translates to CASSLVMTGLTEAFF. Drawing the rest from reference TRBV5-6 and TRBJ1-1, the complete variable domain is DAGVTQSPTHLIKTRGQQVTLRCSPKSGHDTVSWYQQALGQGPQFIFQYYEEEERQRGNFPDRFSGHQFPNYSSELNVNALLLGDSALYLCASSLVMTGLTEAFFGQGTRLTVV.

The chain carries TRBV5-1 and TRBJ2-5; 10 bases agree with TRBD2. Germline trimming cut 3 bases from V and 2 bases from J; bases unmatched to any gene: 4. This CDR3 has 15 residues. Germline V CDR1 and CDR2: SGHRS, YFSETQ. CDR3 in amino acids: CASSSGLAAQETQYF. CDR3 bases: TGCGCCAGCAGCTCCGGACTAGCGGCTCAAGAGACCCAGTACTTC.

The chain is built from TRBV28 and TRBJ2-2, with a possible D match to TRBD1 (6 bases). Between the trimmed V and J ends, which lost 4 bases and 4 bases, there was a span of 10 bases. The CDR3 extends over 14 amino acids. CDR1 and CDR2 (germline): MDHEN, SYDVKM. CDR3 in DNA: TGTGCCAGCAGTTCGGCAGGGGTCACCGGGGAGCTGTTTTTT. Translation gives CASSSAGVTGELFF.

This chain uses TRBV10-2 with TRBJ2-1, with TRBD2 matching 9 bases. From germline, CDR1 is WSHSY and CDR2 SAAADI. This CDR3 is built from 17 residues. The V gene end was trimmed by 7 bases and the J gene end by 10 bases; junction bases not matched to a gene: 20. In DNA, the CDR3 is TGCGCCAGCAAAAGGGGGACTGGCGGACTAGCGTCTAGGGAGCAGTTCTTC. Its protein product is CASKRGTGGLASREQFF.

The chain carries TRBV5-1 and TRBJ2-1; D is unresolved. The ends were cut back, 7 bases at V and 5 bases at J, with 13 bases in the middle. Germline-derived CDR1 and CDR2 are SGHRS and YFSETQ. This CDR3 spans 13 amino acids. CDR3 protein: CASAPGTHNEQFF. The CDR3 DNA reads TGCGCCAGCGCCCCCGGTACCCACAATGAGCAGTTCTTC.